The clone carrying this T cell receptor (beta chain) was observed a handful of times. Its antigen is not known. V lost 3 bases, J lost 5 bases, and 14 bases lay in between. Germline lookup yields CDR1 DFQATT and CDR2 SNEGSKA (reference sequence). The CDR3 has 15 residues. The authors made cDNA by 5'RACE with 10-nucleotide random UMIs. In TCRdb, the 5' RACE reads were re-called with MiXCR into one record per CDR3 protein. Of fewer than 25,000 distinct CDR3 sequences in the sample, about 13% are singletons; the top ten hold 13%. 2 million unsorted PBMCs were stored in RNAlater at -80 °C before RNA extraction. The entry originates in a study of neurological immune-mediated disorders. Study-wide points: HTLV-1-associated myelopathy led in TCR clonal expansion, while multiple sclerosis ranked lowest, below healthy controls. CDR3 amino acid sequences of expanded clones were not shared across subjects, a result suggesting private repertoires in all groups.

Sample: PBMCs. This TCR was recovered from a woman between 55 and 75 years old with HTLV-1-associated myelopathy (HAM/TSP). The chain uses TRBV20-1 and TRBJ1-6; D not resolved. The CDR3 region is CSASVTAADNSPLHF. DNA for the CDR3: TGCAGTGCTAGTGTAACGGCGGCAGATAATTCACCCCTCCACTTT.